This is a list of T cell receptor beta chains from one sample in a study of cytomegalovirus exposure and HLA in healthy donors. Assay used: immunoSEQ multiplex PCR; TCRdb lists only in-frame clones, some missing. The sample holds 100,000 to 130,000 clones, 77% seen once. Sequencing input: PBMCs. The receptor set was obtained from a male donor in good health and CMV-seronegative. The CDR3 runs from the conserved cysteine through the conserved F or W. A D gene is named only where the DNA matches it firmly. A row's size may be missing; if present it is once, few, many or a size class.

v_call	cdr3_length	clone_size	j_call	d_call	cdr3_aa	cdr3_nt
TRBV2	14	-	TRBJ2-3	-	CARTSMSRTDTQYF	TGTGCCAGGACTAGTATGAGTAGGACAGATACGCAGTATTTT
TRBV6-1	15	-	TRBJ2-2	TRBD2	CASRWTSGSTGELFF	TGTGCCAGCAGATGGACTAGCGGGAGCACCGGGGAGCTGTTTTTT
TRBV5-4	15	-	TRBJ2-1	TRBD2	CASSGPGLADNEQFF	TGTGCCAGCAGCGGGCCGGGACTAGCGGACAATGAGCAGTTCTTC
TRBV29-1	14	few	TRBJ2-7	TRBD2	CSVRLAGDYYEQYF	TGCAGCGTTCGCTTAGCGGGAGATTACTACGAGCAGTACTTC
TRBV27	18	-	TRBJ2-7	-	CASSFYRLRLAFFYEQYF	TGTGCCAGCAGTTTCTATCGCCTCCGTCTAGCGTTCTTCTACGAGCAGTACTTC
TRBV10-2	16	-	TRBJ1-5	TRBD1	CASGSPDRGGNQPQHF	TGCGCCAGCGGGAGCCCCGACAGGGGGGGAAATCAGCCCCAGCATTTT
TRBV10-1	14	-	TRBJ2-3	TRBD2	CASSLAGGLDTQYF	TGCGCCAGCAGTTTAGCGGGAGGGCTTGATACGCAGTATTTT
TRBV5-6	18	-	TRBJ2-1	TRBD2	CASSTGTSGRASYNEQFF	TGTGCCAGCAGCACCGGGACTAGCGGGAGGGCGTCCTACAATGAGCAGTTCTTC
TRBV19	16	-	TRBJ2-5	TRBD2	CASSQRLAGVGETQYF	TGTGCCAGTAGTCAACGACTAGCGGGAGTGGGTGAGACCCAGTACTTC
TRBV6-6	15	-	TRBJ2-7	-	CASSYLTSFSYEQYF	TGTGCCAGCAGTTACTTAACTAGCTTCTCCTACGAGCAGTACTTC
TRBV2	13	-	TRBJ1-2	-	CASKAGRNYGYTF	TGTGCCAGCAAGGCAGGGCGGAACTATGGCTACACCTTC
TRBV28	16	-	TRBJ2-7	TRBD1	CASSSDRVHAFPEQYF	TGTGCCAGCAGTTCGGACAGGGTTCATGCCTTCCCCGAGCAGTACTTC
TRBV25-1	15	-	TRBJ2-3	-	CASGSMYSSTDTQYF	TGTGCCTCGGGGTCGATGTACTCTAGCACAGATACGCAGTATTTT
TRBV29-1	11	-	TRBJ2-1	-	CSVYSGNEQFF	TGCAGCGTTTATAGCGGAAATGAGCAGTTCTTC
TRBV10-1	17	-	TRBJ2-1	TRBD2	CASSESGREGLINEQFF	TGCGCCAGCAGTGAGTCGGGGCGGGAGGGCCTTATCAATGAGCAGTTCTTC
TRBV5-6	14	-	TRBJ2-3	-	CASSPDSRTDTQYF	TGTGCCAGCAGTCCGGACAGTCGCACAGATACGCAGTATTTT
TRBV5-1	15	-	TRBJ2-7	-	CASSPGRGGSYEQYF	TGCGCCAGCAGCCCCGGTAGGGGGGGTTCCTACGAGCAGTACTTC
TRBV2	19	-	TRBJ2-1	TRBD2	CASSGPGLAGRSSYNEQFF	TGTGCCAGCAGTGGGCCGGGACTAGCGGGCCGTAGCTCCTACAATGAGCAGTTCTTC
TRBV28	14	-	TRBJ2-3	-	CASSLGRHDNTQYF	TGTGCCAGCAGTTTGGGCAGACACGATAATACGCAGTATTTT
TRBV18	16	-	TRBJ2-1	TRBD2	CASSPVGASGNNEQFF	TGTGCCAGCTCACCCGTTGGGGCTAGCGGTAACAATGAGCAGTTCTTC
TRBV6-1	15	-	TRBJ1-1	-	CASSETGTWNTEAFF	TGTGCCAGCAGTGAAACCGGGACTTGGAACACTGAAGCTTTCTTT
TRBV6-5	14	-	TRBJ2-1	TRBD2	CASSSRGRLGEQFF	TGTGCCAGCAGTAGTCGCGGGAGGCTCGGTGAGCAGTTCTTC
TRBV21-1	16	-	TRBJ2-3	-	CASSNSLGTSTDTQYF	TGTGCCAGCAGCAATTCCCTAGGGACTAGCACAGATACGCAGTATTTT
TRBV15	17	-	TRBJ2-1	-	CATSRGLPEVSYNEQFF	TGTGCCACCAGCAGAGGACTCCCAGAGGTCTCCTACAATGAGCAGTTCTTC
TRBV19	16	few	TRBJ2-3	TRBD2	CASTRTSGRLADTQYF	TGTGCCAGTACCCGGACTAGCGGGAGACTCGCAGATACGCAGTATTTT
TRBV2	15	-	TRBJ2-3	TRBD1	CASSETGNSADTQYF	TGTGCCAGCAGTGAGACAGGGAATAGCGCAGATACGCAGTATTTT
TRBV6-4	17	-	TRBJ1-1	-	CASRSGPTPGGYTEAFF	TGTGCCAGCAGATCCGGGCCTACCCCGGGGGGATACACTGAAGCTTTCTTT
TRBV4-2	16	-	TRBJ2-1	TRBD1	CASSGSQGAVYNEQFF	TGTGCCAGCAGCGGTTCCCAGGGGGCTGTCTACAATGAGCAGTTCTTC
TRBV10-1	14	-	TRBJ2-5	-	CASSESVGGETQYF	TGCGCCAGCAGTGAGTCGGTGGGGGGAGAGACCCAGTACTTC
TRBV5-1	15	-	TRBJ2-7	TRBD2	CASSLGTSSSYEQYF	TGCGCCAGCAGCTTAGGGACTAGTTCGAGCTACGAGCAGTACTTC
TRBV7-9	15	-	TRBJ2-1	-	CASRQISERSHEQFF	TGTGCCAGCAGACAAATTTCGGAGAGGTCCCATGAGCAGTTCTTC
TRBV6-5	15	-	TRBJ2-3	TRBD2	CASSYSTSGVHGPYF	TGTGCCAGCAGTTACTCGACTAGCGGGGTCCATGGTCCGTATTTT
TRBV7-8	13	-	TRBJ2-3	-	CASSLLGADTQYF	TGTGCCAGCAGCTTGCTAGGTGCAGATACGCAGTATTTT
TRBV19	18	-	TRBJ1-2	TRBD1	CASSMGDRVIDLVYGYTF	TGTGCCAGTAGTATGGGGGACAGGGTTATCGATTTGGTCTATGGCTACACCTTC
TRBV5-4	15	-	TRBJ2-5	TRBD1	CASSLSGGQGETQYF	TGTGCCAGCAGCTTGTCTGGGGGACAGGGGGAGACCCAGTACTTC
TRBV15	13	-	TRBJ2-3	-	CATSRGRSDTQYF	TGTGCCACCAGCAGAGGTCGTTCAGATACGCAGTATTTT
TRBV11-1	15	-	TRBJ2-1	TRBD2	CASSGLAGVSDEQFF	TGTGCCAGCAGCGGACTAGCGGGAGTTTCTGACGAGCAGTTCTTC
TRBV7-8	17	-	TRBJ2-1	-	CASSRSRETLGSNEQFF	TGTGCCAGCAGCCGTTCTCGGGAGACACTAGGATCCAATGAGCAGTTCTTC
TRBV4-1	15	-	TRBJ2-1	TRBD2	CASSLLAGVGNEQFF	TGCGCCAGCAGCCTTTTGGCGGGAGTGGGTAATGAGCAGTTCTTC
TRBV27	15	-	TRBJ2-1	TRBD2	CASSLRRENNNEQFF	TGTGCCAGCAGTTTACGGCGGGAGAATAACAATGAGCAGTTCTTC
TRBV28	12	few	TRBJ1-1	-	CASSLKGPEAFF	TGTGCCAGCAGTTTAAAGGGGCCTGAAGCTTTCTTT
TRBV27	15	-	TRBJ2-1	TRBD1	CASSLDRGSYNEQFF	TGTGCCAGCAGTTTGGACAGGGGGTCCTACAATGAGCAGTTCTTC
TRBV28	12	-	TRBJ2-7	-	CASSLGGAEQYF	TGTGCCAGCAGCCTCGGGGGAGCCGAGCAGTACTTC
TRBV19	15	-	TRBJ2-7	-	CASSIAGGPAYEQYF	TGTGCCAGTAGTATAGCCGGGGGACCTGCCTACGAGCAGTACTTC
TRBV19	17	-	TRBJ2-1	TRBD2	CASSIEVGLAGVFEQFF	TGTGCCAGTAGTATAGAGGTAGGGCTAGCGGGAGTCTTTGAGCAGTTCTTC
TRBV6-4	15	-	TRBJ1-5	-	CASSPQGVSNQPQHF	TGTGCCAGCAGCCCACAGGGAGTGAGCAATCAGCCCCAGCATTTT
TRBV7-8	13	-	TRBJ2-7	-	CASSLSPQGQQYF	TGTGCCAGCAGCTTATCCCCCCAGGGCCAGCAGTACTTC
TRBV4-2	16	few	TRBJ2-7	TRBD2	CASSQVPPGLESEQYF	TGTGCCAGCAGCCAAGTGCCGCCGGGACTAGAGAGCGAGCAGTACTTC
TRBV27	14	-	TRBJ1-1	TRBD1	CASSYAGTGWGAFF	TGTGCCAGCAGTTATGCAGGGACAGGGTGGGGAGCTTTCTTT
TRBV5-4	14	-	TRBJ1-2	TRBD1	CASSSLQGYYGYTF	TGTGCCAGCAGCTCTCTACAGGGGTACTATGGCTACACCTTC
TRBV6-5	16	-	TRBJ2-5	TRBD2	CASSYSGTSGQETQYF	TGTGCCAGCAGTTACTCCGGGACTAGCGGGCAAGAGACCCAGTACTTC
TRBV5-1	15	-	TRBJ2-1	-	CASSGGTAHYNEQFF	TGCGCCAGCAGCGGCGGGACAGCACACTACAATGAGCAGTTCTTC
TRBV15	17	-	TRBJ2-3	TRBD2	CATSGGLAGGPTDTQYF	TGTGCCACCAGCGGGGGACTAGCGGGAGGGCCCACAGATACGCAGTATTTT
TRBV30	16	once	TRBJ1-4	-	CAWSVKGFATNEKLFF	TGTGCCTGGAGTGTAAAGGGGTTTGCAACTAATGAAAAACTGTTTTTT
TRBV18	14	few	TRBJ2-5	-	CASSPQEPQETQYF	TGTGCCAGCTCACCACAAGAGCCCCAAGAGACCCAGTACTTC
TRBV27	18	-	TRBJ2-7	-	CASSSLLRDKVYAYEQYF	TGTGCCAGCAGTTCCCTCCTCCGGGACAAAGTTTACGCCTACGAGCAGTACTTC
TRBV4-1	16	-	TRBJ2-7	TRBD2	CASSQALAGGPYEQYF	TGCGCCAGCAGCCAAGCACTAGCGGGAGGGCCGTACGAGCAGTACTTC
TRBV29-1	14	-	TRBJ2-7	-	CSVLGFGVAYEQYF	TGCAGCGTGTTGGGCTTCGGGGTAGCCTACGAGCAGTACTTC